The rows below give T cell receptor beta chains drawn from one sample of a study of graft-versus-host responses after intestinal transplantation. Measured with immunoSEQ multiplex PCR; TCRdb has only the in-frame clones, and not every one. Of some 22,000 clones listed, about 43% are singletons. This specimen was alloreactive CD8+ T cells from a mixed lymphocyte reaction culture, taken before intestinal transplant. The receptors shown here come from a human patient who received an intestinal transplant. The CDR3 runs from the conserved cysteine through the conserved F or W. D genes are given only for firm matches. Some rows have no size entry. The others give once, few or many, or a class for an expanded clone.

cdr3_nt: TGCGCCAGCAGCTCCGGGACAGGGCGCATGGTTGAAAAACTGTTTTTT; cdr3_aa: CASSSGTGRMVEKLFF; v_call: TRBV5-1; j_call: TRBJ1-4; clone_size: -; d_call: TRBD1
cdr3_nt: TGCGCCAGCAGCTTTGTGGGGCAAGAGACCCAGTACTTC; cdr3_aa: CASSFVGQETQYF; v_call: TRBV5-1; j_call: TRBJ2-5; clone_size: few; d_call: -
cdr3_nt: TGTGCCAGCAGTTTATGGACAGTTTGTAATACGCAGTATTTT; cdr3_aa: CASSLWTVCNTQYF; v_call: TRBV27; j_call: TRBJ2-3; clone_size: few; d_call: -
cdr3_nt: TGTGCCAGCAGTGATCTGGGCGCGAACACTGAAGCTTTCTTT; cdr3_aa: CASSDLGANTEAFF; v_call: TRBV6-1; j_call: TRBJ1-1; clone_size: few; d_call: -
cdr3_nt: TGTGCCAGCAGCCAAAGAAAGGGACAGGGATCGGAGACCCAGTACTTC; cdr3_aa: CASSQRKGQGSETQYF; v_call: TRBV4-2; j_call: TRBJ2-5; clone_size: -; d_call: TRBD1
cdr3_nt: TGTGCCAGCAGCAAACAGGAATATGGCTACACCTTC; cdr3_aa: CASSKQEYGYTF; v_call: TRBV9; j_call: TRBJ1-2; clone_size: once; d_call: -
cdr3_nt: TGTGCCATCAGTGGACTAGCGTTTGGTGAGACCCAGTACTTC; cdr3_aa: CAISGLAFGETQYF; v_call: TRBV10-3; j_call: TRBJ2-5; clone_size: -; d_call: TRBD2
cdr3_nt: TGTGCCAGCAGCAAATTACAGGGGGCCCGCTTGAACACTGAAGCTTTCTTT; cdr3_aa: CASSKLQGARLNTEAFF; v_call: TRBV5-4; j_call: TRBJ1-1; clone_size: -; d_call: TRBD1
cdr3_nt: TGTGCCAGCAGCGCCGGGTCAGGTACCTATGGCTACACCTTC; cdr3_aa: CASSAGSGTYGYTF; v_call: TRBV7-9; j_call: TRBJ1-2; clone_size: -; d_call: -
cdr3_nt: TGCGCCAGCAGCTTTTGGGGGCTGGCTAATGAAAAACTGTTTTTT; cdr3_aa: CASSFWGLANEKLFF; v_call: TRBV5-1; j_call: TRBJ1-4; clone_size: medium-sized; d_call: -
cdr3_nt: TGCGCCAGCAGCTTAGAGCTAGAGCAGTTCTTC; cdr3_aa: CASSLELEQFF; v_call: TRBV5-1; j_call: TRBJ2-1; clone_size: -; d_call: -
cdr3_nt: TGTGCCATCAGTGATCAGGGGTCGGTTGAAAAACTGTTTTTT; cdr3_aa: CAISDQGSVEKLFF; v_call: TRBV10-3; j_call: TRBJ1-4; clone_size: -; d_call: -
cdr3_nt: TGTGCCACCGTGCTGGACAGGGTCCAGTATGGCTACACCTTC; cdr3_aa: CATVLDRVQYGYTF; v_call: TRBV5-5; j_call: TRBJ1-2; clone_size: -; d_call: TRBD1
cdr3_nt: TGTGCCAGCAGCTTAGGACCCAGGGAAGGTCAGCCCCAGCATTTT; cdr3_aa: CASSLGPREGQPQHF; v_call: TRBV7-6; j_call: TRBJ1-5; clone_size: few; d_call: -
cdr3_nt: TGTGCCATCAGTGAGTCGCCCGGGGAGCTGTTTTTT; cdr3_aa: CAISESPGELFF; v_call: TRBV10-3; j_call: TRBJ2-2; clone_size: -; d_call: -
cdr3_nt: TGTGCCAGCAGCTTGTTAGGGGGCCCCGCCGGGGAGCTGTTTTTT; cdr3_aa: CASSLLGGPAGELFF; v_call: TRBV7-9; j_call: TRBJ2-2; clone_size: -; d_call: TRBD1
cdr3_nt: TGTGCCAGCAGTTTTGACAGGGGATCTCGGTACGAGCAGTACTTC; cdr3_aa: CASSFDRGSRYEQYF; v_call: TRBV6-5; j_call: TRBJ2-7; clone_size: -; d_call: TRBD1
cdr3_nt: TGTGCCACCGCGTGGGGGGCCAGCGAGCAGTACTTC; cdr3_aa: CATAWGASEQYF; v_call: TRBV28; j_call: TRBJ2-7; clone_size: medium-sized; d_call: -
cdr3_nt: TGTGCCAGCAGCTTAGGACTAGCGGGACTCGAGCAGTACTTC; cdr3_aa: CASSLGLAGLEQYF; v_call: TRBV11-3; j_call: TRBJ2-7; clone_size: few; d_call: TRBD2
cdr3_nt: TGCGCCAGCAGCCAAGGACCTAGGACCTCCTACGAGCAGTACTTC; cdr3_aa: CASSQGPRTSYEQYF; v_call: TRBV4-1; j_call: TRBJ2-7; clone_size: -; d_call: -
cdr3_nt: TGCGCCAGCAGCCAGAGTCCGGGACAGGGAAGCACTGAAGCTTTCTTT; cdr3_aa: CASSQSPGQGSTEAFF; v_call: TRBV5-1; j_call: TRBJ1-1; clone_size: -; d_call: TRBD1
cdr3_nt: TGTGCCAGCACAAGGGACAGGGTAGTTGCTAATGAAAAACTGTTTTTT; cdr3_aa: CASTRDRVVANEKLFF; v_call: TRBV2; j_call: TRBJ1-4; clone_size: few; d_call: TRBD1
cdr3_nt: TGTGCCAGCAGCGTGGGCGGGAGCGGGACGATCGGGGAGCTGTTTTTT; cdr3_aa: CASSVGGSGTIGELFF; v_call: TRBV9; j_call: TRBJ2-2; clone_size: medium-sized; d_call: TRBD2
cdr3_nt: TGTGCCAGCATCGGCAGAGTGAACACTGAAGCTTTCTTT; cdr3_aa: CASIGRVNTEAFF; v_call: TRBV5-6; j_call: TRBJ1-1; clone_size: -; d_call: -
cdr3_nt: TGTGCCAGCAGCTTAGAGGCGGGTACCTACGAGCAGTACTTC; cdr3_aa: CASSLEAGTYEQYF; v_call: TRBV11-2; j_call: TRBJ2-7; clone_size: once; d_call: -
cdr3_nt: TGTGCCTGGAGTGTACCACACTTAGCCAAAAACATTCAGTACTTC; cdr3_aa: CAWSVPHLAKNIQYF; v_call: TRBV30; j_call: TRBJ2-4; clone_size: -; d_call: -
cdr3_nt: TGTGCCAGCAGCTTGGCGGGGGGCACAGATACGCAGTATTTT; cdr3_aa: CASSLAGGTDTQYF; v_call: TRBV7-2; j_call: TRBJ2-3; clone_size: -; d_call: TRBD2
cdr3_nt: TGTGCCAGCAGCTTGGCAGGGAACTCTGGAAACACCATATATTTT; cdr3_aa: CASSLAGNSGNTIYF; v_call: TRBV7-9; j_call: TRBJ1-3; clone_size: -; d_call: -
cdr3_nt: TGCGCCAGCAGCCGACAGGGCCCGGGTGGCTACACCTTC; cdr3_aa: CASSRQGPGGYTF; v_call: TRBV5-1; j_call: TRBJ1-2; clone_size: -; d_call: TRBD1
cdr3_nt: TGCGCCAGCAGCTTAGGACAGGGGGGCATGAACACTGAAGCTTTCTTT; cdr3_aa: CASSLGQGGMNTEAFF; v_call: TRBV5-1; j_call: TRBJ1-1; clone_size: medium-sized; d_call: TRBD1
cdr3_nt: TGTGCCAGCAGCTTAGTAGTGTACGGGCCCGGGGAGCTGTTTTTT; cdr3_aa: CASSLVVYGPGELFF; v_call: TRBV7-3; j_call: TRBJ2-2; clone_size: medium-sized; d_call: -
cdr3_nt: TGTGCCAGCAGTTACGACGGAAACTATGGCTACACCTTC; cdr3_aa: CASSYDGNYGYTF; v_call: TRBV5-4; j_call: TRBJ1-2; clone_size: few; d_call: -
cdr3_nt: TGTGCCAGCAGCCGGGGATACGAGCAGTACTTC; cdr3_aa: CASSRGYEQYF; v_call: TRBV28; j_call: TRBJ2-7; clone_size: -; d_call: -
cdr3_nt: TGTGCCAGCAGCATTGCCGGGACAGAGAACACTGAAGCTTTCTTT; cdr3_aa: CASSIAGTENTEAFF; v_call: TRBV7-3; j_call: TRBJ1-1; clone_size: few; d_call: TRBD1
cdr3_nt: TGTGCCTGGAGTGTACGGAGGGGAAACATTCAGTACTTC; cdr3_aa: CAWSVRRGNIQYF; v_call: TRBV30; j_call: TRBJ2-4; clone_size: -; d_call: -
cdr3_nt: TGTGCCAGCAGCTTAGCCTCCTACAATGAGCAGTTCTTC; cdr3_aa: CASSLASYNEQFF; v_call: TRBV7-9; j_call: TRBJ2-1; clone_size: few; d_call: -
cdr3_nt: TGTGCCAGCAGCCCGACGACTGAAGCTTTCTTT; cdr3_aa: CASSPTTEAFF; v_call: TRBV2; j_call: TRBJ1-1; clone_size: -; d_call: -
cdr3_nt: TGTGCCAGCAGCTTCGGAGGCCCTCGGGATACGCAGTATTTT; cdr3_aa: CASSFGGPRDTQYF; v_call: TRBV7-9; j_call: TRBJ2-3; clone_size: few; d_call: -
cdr3_nt: TGCGCCAGCAGTCTAGGGAGCGAGACCCAGTACTTC; cdr3_aa: CASSLGSETQYF; v_call: TRBV10-2; j_call: TRBJ2-5; clone_size: -; d_call: -
cdr3_nt: TGCGCCAGCAGCCTAGGTGAGGAGACCCAGTACTTC; cdr3_aa: CASSLGEETQYF; v_call: TRBV4-1; j_call: TRBJ2-5; clone_size: -; d_call: -
cdr3_nt: TGTGCCAGCAGTTCAGGGACTAGCACAGATACGCAGTATTTT; cdr3_aa: CASSSGTSTDTQYF; v_call: TRBV27; j_call: TRBJ2-3; clone_size: -; d_call: -
cdr3_nt: TGTGCCAGCAGTGGGACAGGCACGGATACGCAGTATTTT; cdr3_aa: CASSGTGTDTQYF; v_call: TRBV2; j_call: TRBJ2-3; clone_size: -; d_call: TRBD1
cdr3_nt: TGTGCCAGCAGTTACTCGCAATCGCAGGGTGGAAACATTCAGTACTTC; cdr3_aa: CASSYSQSQGGNIQYF; v_call: TRBV6-6; j_call: TRBJ2-4; clone_size: once; d_call: -
cdr3_nt: TGTGCCAGCAGGGAACAGGGAATGTACACCTTC; cdr3_aa: CASREQGMYTF; v_call: TRBV5-8; j_call: TRBJ1-2; clone_size: -; d_call: -
cdr3_nt: TGCAGCGTGGGACAACTAGTCACAGATACGCAGTATTTT; cdr3_aa: CSVGQLVTDTQYF; v_call: TRBV29-1; j_call: TRBJ2-3; clone_size: few; d_call: -
cdr3_nt: TGCGCCAGCAGCTTGCAAGTAATGAACACTGAAGCTTTCTTT; cdr3_aa: CASSLQVMNTEAFF; v_call: TRBV5-1; j_call: TRBJ1-1; clone_size: few; d_call: -
cdr3_nt: TGCGCCAGCAGCTCAACCGGGACAGTCTCCTACAATGAGCAGTTCTTC; cdr3_aa: CASSSTGTVSYNEQFF; v_call: TRBV5-1; j_call: TRBJ2-1; clone_size: medium-sized; d_call: TRBD1
cdr3_nt: TGCAGCGGATGGGGACAACTGAACACTGAAGCTTTCTTT; cdr3_aa: CSGWGQLNTEAFF; v_call: TRBV29-1; j_call: TRBJ1-1; clone_size: -; d_call: -
cdr3_nt: TGTGCCAGCAGCTTAGGTGGTCTGATCTATGGCTACACCTTC; cdr3_aa: CASSLGGLIYGYTF; v_call: TRBV5-4; j_call: TRBJ1-2; clone_size: -; d_call: -
cdr3_nt: TGTGCCAGCAGGATTACCCGGGACAGCAATCAGCCCCAGCATTTT; cdr3_aa: CASRITRDSNQPQHF; v_call: TRBV6-6; j_call: TRBJ1-5; clone_size: -; d_call: -